Shown below are 6 T cell receptor beta chains from a single sample sequenced in a study of neurological immune-mediated disorders. Each CDR3 protein is one row after TCRdb ran MiXCR on the 5' RACE reads. The sample lists 100,000 to 150,000 distinct CDR3 sequences, about 3.2% seen once, with roughly 1.3% in the top ten. Sequencing was performed on PBMCs. These receptors came from a woman aged 25 to 39 with multiple sclerosis.

This clonotype was counted at least ten times. V usage is TRBV12-3 or TRBV12-4 and J usage is TRBJ2-7; tentative D call: TRBD1 (5 bases). CDR3 size: 14 residues. V dropped 5 bases and J dropped 5 bases, with 16 bases sitting between them. Written as DNA, the CDR3 is TGTGCCAGCAGTCCCCGCCTGATGGGGCACGAGCAGTACTTC. Translating it yields CASSPRLMGHEQYF.

V is TRBV11-2 and J is TRBJ2-7; 8 positions match TRBD1. Per the germline V gene, CDR1 is SGHAT and CDR2 is FQNNGV. Unmatched junction bases numbered 4, after V lost 2 bases and J lost 4 bases. The CDR3 is 14 residues long. The CDR3 sequence: CASSLQGARYEQYF. The CDR3, as DNA: TGTGCCAGCAGCTTACAGGGGGCGCGGTACGAGCAGTACTTC.

This clonotype showed up many times. The gene calls are TRBV6-5 and TRBJ1-6; the match to TRBD1 covers 10 bases. The germline CDR1 and CDR2 sequences are MNHEY and SVGAGI. With V trimmed by 5 bases and J by 8 bases, 6 bases remained unmatched. The CDR3 runs to 15 residues. CDR3 in amino acids: CASSRVTGGHSPLHF. The CDR3 bases are TGTGCCAGCAGTCGAGTGACAGGGGGCCATTCACCCCTCCACTTT.

Ten or more counts support this clonotype. The chain has TRBV6-5 and TRBJ2-3; TRBD1 might be the D (6 bases). With 5 bases removed from V and 2 bases from J, the gap between germline ends came to 11 bases. The CDR3 sequence is 14 residues long. Germline CDR1 reads MNHEY; CDR2 reads SVGAGI. The CDR3 sequence is CASSIQGDTDTQYF. The CDR3 DNA follows: TGTGCCAGCAGTATACAGGGAGACACAGATACGCAGTATTTT.

This clonotype was recorded many times. The chain couples TRBV6-1 to TRBJ1-5; D may be TRBD1 (6 bases). Trimming pared 7 bases from V and 4 bases from J, leaving 14 bases between. From germline, CDR1 is MNHNS and CDR2 SASEGT. CDR3 length: 14 residues. The CDR3 DNA is TGTGCCAGCAAGGACGAAGGGGGGAATCAGCCCCAGCATTTT. Residues: CASKDEGGNQPQHF.

CDR3 bases: TGCAGTGCTAGTGAGGAGGGGGACATCGAAGAGACCCAGTACTTC. It translates to CSASEEGDIEETQYF. The J gene is TRBJ2-5, the V gene TRBV20-1; D assignment may be TRBD1 or TRBD2 (6 bases each). CDR1 DFQATT and CDR2 SNEGSKA come from the germline V gene (reference sequence). V was cut by 3 bases and J by 3 bases, with 17 bases left in between. This CDR3 has 15 amino acids.